The clone carrying this T cell receptor (beta chain) was detected once. The data were obtained in a study of blood T cell repertoires in COVID-19. Study as a whole: Sites across the United States, Italy and Spain contributed samples from acute and convalescent COVID-19. In each case, the material was cDNA or gDNA derived from T cells, B-cell-depleted T cells, or PBMCs.

Germline V gene data show CDR1 as SGHTA and CDR2 as FQGNSA. The trim removed 4 bases at V and 4 bases at J, leaving 5 bases unmatched. CDR3 length: 16 residues. In the source study's methods: By means of reference gene primer amplification, nucleated cell counts were estimated. Sequencing used immunoSEQ multiplex PCR; TCRdb keeps in-frame clones, though not all of them. V, J and clone size reflect that table, while D and trimming were determined from the DNA. Here the sample spans over 150,000 clones, more than 85% being singletons. The Seattle patients, enrolled during active infection, were followed longitudinally.

The origin of this receptor is a woman of 80 years or more with COVID-19, enrolled during active disease. The sequencing input was peripheral blood. The chain recombines TRBV7-2 with TRBJ2-5; 14 positions match TRBD2. CDR3 residues: CASSSGLAGVAETQYF. CDR3 in DNA: TGTGCCAGCAGCTCGGGACTAGCGGGAGTGGCAGAGACCCAGTACTTC.